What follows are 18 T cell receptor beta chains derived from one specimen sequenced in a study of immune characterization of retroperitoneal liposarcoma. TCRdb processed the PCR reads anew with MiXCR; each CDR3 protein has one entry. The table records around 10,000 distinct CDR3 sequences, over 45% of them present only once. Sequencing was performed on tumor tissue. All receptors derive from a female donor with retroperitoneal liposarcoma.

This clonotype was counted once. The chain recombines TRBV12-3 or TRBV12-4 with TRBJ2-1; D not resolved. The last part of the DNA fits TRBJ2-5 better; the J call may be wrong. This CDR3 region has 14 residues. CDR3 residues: CASTTADGAQTQYF. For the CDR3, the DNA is TGTGCCAGCACCACGGCGGACGGCGCACAGACCCAGTACTTC.

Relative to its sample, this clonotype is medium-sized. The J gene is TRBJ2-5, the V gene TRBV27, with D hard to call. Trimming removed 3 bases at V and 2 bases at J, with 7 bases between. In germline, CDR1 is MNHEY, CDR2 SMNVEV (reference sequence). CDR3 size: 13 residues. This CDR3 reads CASSLVGQETQYF. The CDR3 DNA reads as TGTGCCAGCAGTTTGGTAGGGCAAGAGACCCAGTACTTC.

The DNA of the CDR3 is TGTGCCAGCAGACTGGGGGCTAGCGGGAGATATTCCTACAATGAGCAGTTCTTC. Translating it yields CASRLGASGRYSYNEQFF. The chain couples TRBV6-8 to TRBJ2-1, with TRBD2 matching 10 bases. Germline V gives CDR1 MNHGY, CDR2 SAAAGT. The CDR3 is made up of 18 amino acids. Trimming took 6 bases from V and 1 from J; bases not matched to a gene: 12.

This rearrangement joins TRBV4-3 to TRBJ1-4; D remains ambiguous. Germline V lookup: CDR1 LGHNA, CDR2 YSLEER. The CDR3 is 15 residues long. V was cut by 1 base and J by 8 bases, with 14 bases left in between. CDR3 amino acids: CASSQVPHWEEKLFF. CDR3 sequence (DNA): TGCGCCAGCAGCCAAGTGCCCCATTGGGAGGAAAAACTGTTTTTT.

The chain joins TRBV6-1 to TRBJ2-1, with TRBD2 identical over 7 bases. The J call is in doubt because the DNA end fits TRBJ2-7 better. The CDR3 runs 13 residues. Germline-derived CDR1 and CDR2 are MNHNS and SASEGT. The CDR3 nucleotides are TGTGCCAGCGCGGCGGGAGCCTCCTACGAGCAGTACTTC. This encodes CASAAGASYEQYF.

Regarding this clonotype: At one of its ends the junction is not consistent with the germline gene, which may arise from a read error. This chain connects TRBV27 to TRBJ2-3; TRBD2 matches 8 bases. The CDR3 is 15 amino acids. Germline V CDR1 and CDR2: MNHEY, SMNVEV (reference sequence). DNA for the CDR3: TGTGCCAGCAGTTTTGGGACTAGAGGAGGTGGGACCCAGTTCTTT. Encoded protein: CASSFGTRGGGTQFF.

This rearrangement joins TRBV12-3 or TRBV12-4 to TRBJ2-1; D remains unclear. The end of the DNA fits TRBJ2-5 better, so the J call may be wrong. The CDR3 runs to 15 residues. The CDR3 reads CASAPITSLEETQYF. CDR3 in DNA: TGTGCCAGCGCGCCCATCACTTCCCTTGAGGAGACCCAGTACTTC.

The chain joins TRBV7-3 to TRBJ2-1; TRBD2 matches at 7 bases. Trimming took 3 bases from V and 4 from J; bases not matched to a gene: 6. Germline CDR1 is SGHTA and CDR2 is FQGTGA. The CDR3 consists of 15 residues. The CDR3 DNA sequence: TGTGCCAGCAGCTTGGACGGGGGGAGTTACAATGAGCAGTTCTTC. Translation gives CASSLDGGSYNEQFF.

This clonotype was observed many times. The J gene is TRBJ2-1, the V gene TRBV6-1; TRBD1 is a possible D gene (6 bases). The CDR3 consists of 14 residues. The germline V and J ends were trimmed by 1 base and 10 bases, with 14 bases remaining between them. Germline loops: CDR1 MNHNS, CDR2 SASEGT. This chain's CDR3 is CASSEVNRAYEQFF. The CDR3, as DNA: TGTGCCAGCAGTGAAGTCAACAGGGCCTACGAGCAGTTCTTC.

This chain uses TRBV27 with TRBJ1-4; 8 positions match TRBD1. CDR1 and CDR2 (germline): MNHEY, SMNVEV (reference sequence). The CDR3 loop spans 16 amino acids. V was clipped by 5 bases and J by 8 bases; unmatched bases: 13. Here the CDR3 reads CASSNLLQGAKEKLFF. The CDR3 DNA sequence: TGTGCCAGCAGTAACCTACTCCAGGGGGCGAAAGAAAAACTGTTTTTT.

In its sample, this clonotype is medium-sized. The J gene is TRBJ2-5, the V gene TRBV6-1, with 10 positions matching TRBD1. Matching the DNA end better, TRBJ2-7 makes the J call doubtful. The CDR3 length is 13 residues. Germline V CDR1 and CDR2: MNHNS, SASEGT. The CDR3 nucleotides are TGTGCCAGCAGGGGACAGGGGAGTTACGAGCAGTACTTC. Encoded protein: CASRGQGSYEQYF.

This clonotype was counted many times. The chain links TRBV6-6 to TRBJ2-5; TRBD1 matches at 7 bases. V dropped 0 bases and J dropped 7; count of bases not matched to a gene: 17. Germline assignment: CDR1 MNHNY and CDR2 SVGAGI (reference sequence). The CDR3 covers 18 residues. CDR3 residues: CASSYSINDRVVRGTQYF. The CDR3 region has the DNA TGTGCCAGCAGTTACTCAATTAACGACAGGGTCGTCCGAGGGACCCAGTACTTC.

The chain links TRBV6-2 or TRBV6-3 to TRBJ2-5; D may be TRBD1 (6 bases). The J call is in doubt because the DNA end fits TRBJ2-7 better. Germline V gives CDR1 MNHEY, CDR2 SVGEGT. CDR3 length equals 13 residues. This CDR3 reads CASSRSRGYEQYF. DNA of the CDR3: TGTGCCAGCAGCCGGTCTAGGGGGTACGAGCAGTACTTC.

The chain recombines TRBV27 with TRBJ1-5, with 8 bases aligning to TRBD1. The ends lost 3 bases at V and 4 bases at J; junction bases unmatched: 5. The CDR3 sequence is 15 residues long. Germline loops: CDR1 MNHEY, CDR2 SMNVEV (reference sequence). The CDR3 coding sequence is TGTGCCAGCAGTTTGGGTCAGGGGGCAAATCAGCCCCAGCATTTT. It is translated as CASSLGQGANQPQHF.

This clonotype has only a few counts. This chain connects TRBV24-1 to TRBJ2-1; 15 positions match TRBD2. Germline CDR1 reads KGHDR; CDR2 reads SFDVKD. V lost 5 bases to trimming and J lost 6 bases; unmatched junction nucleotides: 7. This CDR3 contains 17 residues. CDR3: CATSVGTSGRLTNEQFF. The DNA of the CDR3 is TGTGCCACCAGTGTCGGGACTAGCGGGAGGTTGACCAATGAGCAGTTCTTC.

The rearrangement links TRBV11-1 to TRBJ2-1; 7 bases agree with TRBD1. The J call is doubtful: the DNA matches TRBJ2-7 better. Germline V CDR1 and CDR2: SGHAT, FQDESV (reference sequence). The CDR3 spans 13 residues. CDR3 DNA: TGTGCCAGCAGCTCGGGACAGCTGAATGAGCAGTACTTC. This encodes CASSSGQLNEQYF.

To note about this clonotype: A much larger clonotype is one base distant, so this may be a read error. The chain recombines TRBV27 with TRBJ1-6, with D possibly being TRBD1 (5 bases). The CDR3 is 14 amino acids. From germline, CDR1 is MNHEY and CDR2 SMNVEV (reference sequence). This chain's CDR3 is CASSLWTSNSPPHF. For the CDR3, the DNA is TGTGCCAGCAGTTTATGGACAAGCAATTCACCCCCCCACTTT.

CDR3 region: CASSPNGLAGHNEQFF. CDR3 bases: TGTGCCAGCAGCCCGAACGGACTAGCGGGCCACAATGAGCAGTTCTTC. This rearrangement joins TRBV6-1 to TRBJ2-1; the match to TRBD2 covers 11 bases. This CDR3 is built from 16 residues. CDR1 and CDR2 from the germline V gene are MNHNS and SASEGT. V shed 6 bases, J shed 5 bases, and the junction held 9 bases outside the gene matches.